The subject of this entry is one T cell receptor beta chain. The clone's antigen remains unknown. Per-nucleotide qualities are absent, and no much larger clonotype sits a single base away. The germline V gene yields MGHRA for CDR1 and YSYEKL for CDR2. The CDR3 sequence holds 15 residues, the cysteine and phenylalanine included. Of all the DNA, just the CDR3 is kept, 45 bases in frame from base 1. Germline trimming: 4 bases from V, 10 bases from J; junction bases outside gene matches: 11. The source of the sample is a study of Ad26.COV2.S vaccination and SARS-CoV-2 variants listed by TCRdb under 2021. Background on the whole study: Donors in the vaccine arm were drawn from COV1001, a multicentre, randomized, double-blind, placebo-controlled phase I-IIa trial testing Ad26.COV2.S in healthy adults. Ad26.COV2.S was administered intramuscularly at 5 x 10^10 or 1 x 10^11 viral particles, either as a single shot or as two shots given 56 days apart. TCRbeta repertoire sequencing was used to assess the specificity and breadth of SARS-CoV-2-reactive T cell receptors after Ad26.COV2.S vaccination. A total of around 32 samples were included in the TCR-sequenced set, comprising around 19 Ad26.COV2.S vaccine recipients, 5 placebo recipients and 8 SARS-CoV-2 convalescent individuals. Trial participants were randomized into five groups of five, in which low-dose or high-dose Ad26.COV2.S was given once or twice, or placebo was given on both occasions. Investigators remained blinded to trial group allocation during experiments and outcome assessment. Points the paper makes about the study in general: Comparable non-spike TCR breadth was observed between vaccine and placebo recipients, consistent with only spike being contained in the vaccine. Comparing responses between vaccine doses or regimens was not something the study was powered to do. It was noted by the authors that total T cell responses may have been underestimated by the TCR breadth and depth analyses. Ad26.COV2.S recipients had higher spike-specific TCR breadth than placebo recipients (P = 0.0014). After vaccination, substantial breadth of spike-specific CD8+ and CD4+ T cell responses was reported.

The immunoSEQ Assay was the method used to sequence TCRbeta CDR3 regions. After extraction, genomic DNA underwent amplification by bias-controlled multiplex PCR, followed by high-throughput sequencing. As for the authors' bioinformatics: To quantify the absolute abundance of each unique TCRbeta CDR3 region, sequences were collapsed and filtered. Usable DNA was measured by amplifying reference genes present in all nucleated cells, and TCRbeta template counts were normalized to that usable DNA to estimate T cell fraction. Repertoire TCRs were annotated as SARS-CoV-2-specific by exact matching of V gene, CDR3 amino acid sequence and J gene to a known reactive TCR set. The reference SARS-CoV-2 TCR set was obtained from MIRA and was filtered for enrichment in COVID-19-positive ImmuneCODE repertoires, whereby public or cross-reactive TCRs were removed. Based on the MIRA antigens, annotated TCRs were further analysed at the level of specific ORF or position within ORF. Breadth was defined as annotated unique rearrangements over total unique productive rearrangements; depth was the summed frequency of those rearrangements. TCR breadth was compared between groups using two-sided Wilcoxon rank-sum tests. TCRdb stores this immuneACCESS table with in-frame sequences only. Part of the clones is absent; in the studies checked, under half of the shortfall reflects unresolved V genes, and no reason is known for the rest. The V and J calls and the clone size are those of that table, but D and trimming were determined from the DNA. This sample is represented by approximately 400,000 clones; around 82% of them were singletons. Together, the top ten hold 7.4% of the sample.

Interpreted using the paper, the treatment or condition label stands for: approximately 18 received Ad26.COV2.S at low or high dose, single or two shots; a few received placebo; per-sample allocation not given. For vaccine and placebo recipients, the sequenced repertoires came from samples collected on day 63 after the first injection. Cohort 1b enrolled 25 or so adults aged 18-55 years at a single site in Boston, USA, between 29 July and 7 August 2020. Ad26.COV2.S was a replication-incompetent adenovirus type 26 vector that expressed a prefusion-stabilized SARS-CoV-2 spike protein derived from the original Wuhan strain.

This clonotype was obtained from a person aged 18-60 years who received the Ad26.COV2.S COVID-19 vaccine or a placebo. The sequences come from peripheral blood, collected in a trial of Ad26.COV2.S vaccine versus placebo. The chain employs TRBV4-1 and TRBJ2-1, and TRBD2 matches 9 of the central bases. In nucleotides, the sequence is TGCGCCAGCAGCCTTCCTAGCGGGACCGCTCAAGAGCAGTTCTTC. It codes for CASSLPSGTAQEQFF.